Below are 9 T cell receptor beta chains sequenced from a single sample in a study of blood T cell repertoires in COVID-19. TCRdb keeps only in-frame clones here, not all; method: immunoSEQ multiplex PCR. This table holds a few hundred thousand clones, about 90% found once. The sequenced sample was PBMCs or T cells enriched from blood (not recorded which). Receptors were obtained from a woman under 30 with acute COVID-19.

CDR3 bases: TGTGCCAGCAGTTTTCTCACATTACGAGAGGGATCTGGAAACACCATATATTTT. Translated, it gives CASSFLTLREGSGNTIYF. V and J are TRBV28 and TRBJ1-3; D not resolved. V gave up 3 bases and J gave up 1 base, with 19 bases separating them. CDR1 is MDHEN, CDR2 SYDVKM, per germline. The CDR3 is 18 residues long.

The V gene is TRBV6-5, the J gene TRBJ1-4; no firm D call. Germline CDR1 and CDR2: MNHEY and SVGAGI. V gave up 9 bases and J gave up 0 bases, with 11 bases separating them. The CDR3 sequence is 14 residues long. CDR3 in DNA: TGTGCCAGTCGCCGGGAAACAACTAATGAAAAACTGTTTTTT. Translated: CASRRETTNEKLFF.

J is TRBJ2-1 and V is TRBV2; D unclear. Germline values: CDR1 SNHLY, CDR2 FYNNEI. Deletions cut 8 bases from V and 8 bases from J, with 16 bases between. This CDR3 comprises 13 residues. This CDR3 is CASAGNGVDEQFF. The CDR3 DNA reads TGTGCCAGCGCCGGCAACGGAGTGGATGAGCAGTTCTTC.

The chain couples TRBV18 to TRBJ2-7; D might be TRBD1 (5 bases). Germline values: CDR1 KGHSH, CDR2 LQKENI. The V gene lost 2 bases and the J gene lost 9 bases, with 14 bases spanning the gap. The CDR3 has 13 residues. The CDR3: CASSPTTVQGQYF. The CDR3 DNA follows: TGTGCCAGCTCACCAACAACGGTTCAGGGGCAGTACTTC.

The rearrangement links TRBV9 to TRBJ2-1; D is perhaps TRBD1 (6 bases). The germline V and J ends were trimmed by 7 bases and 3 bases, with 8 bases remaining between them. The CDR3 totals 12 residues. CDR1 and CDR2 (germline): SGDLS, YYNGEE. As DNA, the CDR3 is TGTGCCAGCGGGGGCGGCTACAATGAGCAGTTCTTC. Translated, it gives CASGGGYNEQFF.

In DNA form, the CDR3 reads TGTGCCAGTAGTGCGACTAGCGGGAAAGCCTACGAGCAGTACTTC. The encoded protein is CASSATSGKAYEQYF. The chain employs TRBV19 and TRBJ2-7; 11 positions match TRBD2. The length of the CDR3 is 15 residues. Germline V gene lookup returns CDR1 LNHDA and CDR2 SQIVND (reference sequence). V gave up 5 bases and J gave up 2 bases; unmatched junction bases: 5.

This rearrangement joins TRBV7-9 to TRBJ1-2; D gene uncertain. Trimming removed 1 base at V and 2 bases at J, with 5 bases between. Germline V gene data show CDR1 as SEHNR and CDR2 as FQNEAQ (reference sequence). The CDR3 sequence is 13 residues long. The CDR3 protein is CASSLEPNYGYTF. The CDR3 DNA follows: TGTGCCAGCAGCTTAGAGCCAAACTATGGCTACACCTTC. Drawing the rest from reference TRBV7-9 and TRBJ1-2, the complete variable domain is DTGVSQNPRHKITKRGQNVTFRCDPISEHNRLYWYRQTLGQGPEFLTYFQNEAQLEKSRLLSDRFSAERPKGSFSTLEIQRTEQGDSAMYLCASSLEPNYGYTFGSGTRLTVV.

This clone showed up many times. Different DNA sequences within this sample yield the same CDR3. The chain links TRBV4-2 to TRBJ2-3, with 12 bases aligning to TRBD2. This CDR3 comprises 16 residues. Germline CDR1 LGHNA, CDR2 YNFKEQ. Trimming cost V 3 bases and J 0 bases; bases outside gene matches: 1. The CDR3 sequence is CASSHGTSGSTDTQYF. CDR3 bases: TGTGCCAGCAGCCACGGGACTAGCGGGAGCACAGATACGCAGTATTTT.

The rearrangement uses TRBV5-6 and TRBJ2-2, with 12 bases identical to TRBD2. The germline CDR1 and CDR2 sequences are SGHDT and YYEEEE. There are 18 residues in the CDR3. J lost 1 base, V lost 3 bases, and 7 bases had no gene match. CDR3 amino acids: CASSSTSGSRRNTGELFF. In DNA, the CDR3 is TGTGCCAGCAGCTCGACTAGCGGGAGCCGTAGGAACACCGGGGAGCTGTTTTTT.